This T cell receptor (beta chain) was sequenced during a study of T cells in Graves' hyperthyroidism and ophthalmopathy. Overall study results and limits: The model made its ophthalmopathy prediction, and onset followed a median approximately six months later.

Note on this clonotype: Its antigen is not known.

With V trimmed by 5 bases and J by 7 bases, 10 bases remained unmatched. The CDR3 length is 14 residues. The TCR beta CDR3 regions underwent amplification using RNA transcripts as the source. TCR CDR3 regions were first amplified by RT-PCR with HTBI primers. TCRdb reprocessed the multiplex PCR reads with MiXCR, giving one entry per CDR3 protein. Of around 760,000 distinct CDR3 sequences in the sample, over 35% are singletons; the top ten hold around 30%. The chain couples TRBV12-3 or TRBV12-4 to TRBJ1-2; 7 bases fit TRBD1. This receptor was taken from a woman between 35 and 50 years old with Graves' hyperthyroidism. The sequenced sample was blood. CDR3 nucleotides: TGTGCCAGCAGTCTCGGGACAGCCCGGGGTGGCTACACCTTC. Amino acids: CASSLGTARGGYTF.